This T cell receptor beta chain came from a study of blood T cell repertoires in COVID-19. Study-level information: Samples of COVID-19 (acute and convalescent) were obtained from the United States, Italy and Spain. The analysed material was cDNA or gDNA that came from T cells, B-cell-depleted T cells, or PBMCs.

Original handling: Amplifying reference gene primers gave estimates of nucleated cell counts. Only in-frame clones appear in the TCRdb table, and some are missing; sequencing was by immunoSEQ multiplex PCR. V, J and clone size derive from that table, while D and trimming were established from the DNA sequence. The repertoire has approximately 230,000 clones, roughly 83% of them found once; the top ten carry 8.9%. V lost 1 base and J 9 bases, leaving 13 bases between the germline ends. CDR3 length equals 15 residues. Per the germline V gene, CDR1 is LNHDA and CDR2 is SQIVND (reference sequence). The chain recombines TRBV19 with TRBJ1-6; D gene unclear. This TCR was sampled from a man aged 80 or over with acute or convalescent COVID-19. The sample was peripheral blood. The CDR3 DNA follows: TGTGCCAGTAGTATAGGTTCTACAGCCGGTTCACCCCTCCACTTT. Its protein is CASSIGSTAGSPLHF.